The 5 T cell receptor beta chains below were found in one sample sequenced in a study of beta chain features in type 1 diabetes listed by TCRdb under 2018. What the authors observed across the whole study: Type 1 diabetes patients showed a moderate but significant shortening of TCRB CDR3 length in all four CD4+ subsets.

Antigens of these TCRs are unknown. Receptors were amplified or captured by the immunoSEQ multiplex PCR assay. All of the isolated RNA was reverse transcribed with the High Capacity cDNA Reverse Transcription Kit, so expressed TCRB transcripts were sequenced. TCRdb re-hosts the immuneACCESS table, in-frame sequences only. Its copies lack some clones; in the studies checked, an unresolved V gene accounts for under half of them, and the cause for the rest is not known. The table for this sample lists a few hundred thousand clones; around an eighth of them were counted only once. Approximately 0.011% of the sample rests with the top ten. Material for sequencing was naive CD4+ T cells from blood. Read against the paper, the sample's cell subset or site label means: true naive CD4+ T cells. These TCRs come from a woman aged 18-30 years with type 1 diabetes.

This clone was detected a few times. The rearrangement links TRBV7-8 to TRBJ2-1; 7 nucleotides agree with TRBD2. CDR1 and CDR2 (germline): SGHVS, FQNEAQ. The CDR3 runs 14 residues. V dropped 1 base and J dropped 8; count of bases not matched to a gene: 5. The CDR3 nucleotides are TGTGCCAGCAGCTTAGGGGGCGGGGGACATGAGCAGTTCTTC. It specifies CASSLGGGGHEQFF.

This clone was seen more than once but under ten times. CDR3 DNA sequence: TGTGCCACCAGCAGAGGGACCGCAGGGGCCGGGGAGCTGTTTTTT. This codes for CATSRGTAGAGELFF. The chain links TRBV15 to TRBJ2-2, with D tentatively TRBD1 (6 bases). This CDR3 is built from 15 residues. From germline, CDR1 is LNHNV and CDR2 YYDKDF (reference sequence). Deletions cut 1 base from V and 6 bases from J, with 12 bases between.

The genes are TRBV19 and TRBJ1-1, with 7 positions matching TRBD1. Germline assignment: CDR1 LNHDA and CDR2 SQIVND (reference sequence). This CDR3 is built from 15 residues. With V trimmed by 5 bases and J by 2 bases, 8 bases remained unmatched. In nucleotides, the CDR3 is TGTGCCAGTAGTCGAGGACAGGCTGAAAACACTGAAGCTTTCTTT. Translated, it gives CASSRGQAENTEAFF. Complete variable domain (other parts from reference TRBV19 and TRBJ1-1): DGGITQSPKYLFRKEGQNVTLSCEQNLNHDAMYWYRQDPGQGLRLIYYSQIVNDFQKGDIAEGYSVSREKKESFPLTVTSAQKNPTAFYLCASSRGQAENTEAFFGQGTRLTVV.

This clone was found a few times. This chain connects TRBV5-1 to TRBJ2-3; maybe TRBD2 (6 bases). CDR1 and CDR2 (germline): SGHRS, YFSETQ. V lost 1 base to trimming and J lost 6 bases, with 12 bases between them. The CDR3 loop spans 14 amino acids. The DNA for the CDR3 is TGCGCCAGCAGCTTGTCTGGGGAGGCCGATACGCAGTATTTT. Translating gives CASSLSGEADTQYF.

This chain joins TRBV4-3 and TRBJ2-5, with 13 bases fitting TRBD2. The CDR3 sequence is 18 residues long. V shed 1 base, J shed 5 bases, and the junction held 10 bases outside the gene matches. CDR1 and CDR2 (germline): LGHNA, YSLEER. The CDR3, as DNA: TGCGCCAGCAGCCAAGCCGTACTAGCGGGAGGGCCAGGGGAGACCCAGTACTTC. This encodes CASSQAVLAGGPGETQYF.